This TCR beta chain was obtained from a study of T-cell memory formation after mild COVID-19. The study's findings and limits: Clones that got smaller from day 15 to 85 had even CD4/CD8, while clones growing later tipped toward CD4+. Most CD4+ clones that shrank were in CM and EM, while CD8+ ones turned up in EMRA.

Unmatched junction bases numbered 8, after V lost 5 bases and J lost 3 bases. CDR3 size: 16 residues. Germline CDR1 reads SGHTA; CDR2 reads FQGNSA. This clonotype was counted only a few times. The antigen remains unidentified. 5'RACE, which relied on constant-segment primers, yielded TCR alpha and TCR beta cDNA libraries carrying sample barcodes and UMIs. From the 5' RACE reads, TCRdb called clonotypes with MiXCR, one entry per CDR3 protein. The table shows some 97,000 distinct CDR3 sequences, with around 10% occurring only once. V usage is TRBV7-2 and J usage is TRBJ2-3; TRBD2 agrees at 10 bases. The receptor's source is a man younger than 35 who had mild COVID-19 (a few samples of this study predate the infection). Cell type and time point are not known. Material for sequencing was PBMCs or a T cell subset sorted from them (not recorded which). DNA of the CDR3: TGTGCCAGCAGCAAGCGGGGGGGCCAAAGGACAGATACGCAGTATTTT. It is translated as CASSKRGGQRTDTQYF.